These 12 T cell receptor beta chains share one sample of origin, sequenced in a study of regulatory T cells in long-lasting Graves disease. Time point denoted: newly diagnosed GD, antithyroid drugs for less than 3 months. From RNA extracted from PBMCs, the TCR library was made. With iRepertoire HTBI primers and Arm-PCR of CDR3 regions, TCR beta libraries were built. TCRdb re-analysed the multiplex PCR reads in MiXCR, keeping a single row per CDR3 protein. The sample consists of 200,000 to 250,000 distinct CDR3 sequences, about a sixth of them appearing once. The starting material was peripheral blood mononuclear cells (PBMCs), obtained at new diagnosis, from a patient treated with antithyroid drugs. Source of these receptors: a female donor with Graves disease.

At least ten counts were recorded for this clonotype. The V gene is TRBV6-1, the J gene TRBJ2-7; 8 positions agree with TRBD1. Per the germline V gene, CDR1 is MNHNS and CDR2 is SASEGT. There are 16 residues in the CDR3. With V trimmed by 3 bases and J by 1 base, 8 bases remained unmatched. In nucleotides, the CDR3 is TGTGCCAGCAGTGACGAAGACAGGGGATTATCCTACGAGCAGTACTTC. It specifies CASSDEDRGLSYEQYF.

This clonotype was recorded at least ten times. The rearrangement joins TRBV30 to TRBJ1-2; TRBD1 is a possible D gene (6 bases). Trimming shortened V by 3 bases and J by 3 bases, and 17 bases separated the two germline ends. The germline CDR1 and CDR2 sequences are GTSNPN and SVGIG (reference sequence). The CDR3 length is 15 residues. DNA for the CDR3: TGTGCCTGGAGCTCAGGACAGCCCCTGGACTATGGCTACACCTTC. Translated: CAWSSGQPLDYGYTF.

This clonotype occurred many times. This chain links TRBV2 with TRBJ2-5; 8 bases agree with TRBD1. Germline trimming cut 4 bases from V and 2 bases from J; bases unmatched to any gene: 6. The CDR3 is 15 residues long. Germline V lookup: CDR1 SNHLY, CDR2 FYNNEI. Here the CDR3 reads CASSARTGIQETQYF. In DNA, the CDR3 is TGTGCCAGCAGTGCGAGGACAGGGATACAAGAGACCCAGTACTTC.

In its sample, this clonotype was seen many times. This sequence joins TRBV6-1 and TRBJ1-2; unclear D gene. The CDR3 loop spans 15 amino acids. The germline V and J ends were trimmed by 7 bases and 6 bases, with 21 bases remaining between them. Germline CDR1 reads MNHNS; CDR2 reads SASEGT. The CDR3: CASTLPSWNDNGYTF. CDR3 in DNA: TGTGCCAGCACACTTCCCAGTTGGAATGACAATGGCTACACCTTC.

Ten or more counts support this clonotype. The V and J genes are TRBV5-8 and TRBJ1-2, with D hard to call. This CDR3 comprises 14 residues. Germline values: CDR1 SGHTS, CDR2 YDEGEE. V gave up 3 bases and J gave up 4 bases, with 13 bases separating them. CDR3 residues: CASSSGMAFYGYTF. CDR3 nucleotides: TGTGCCAGCAGCTCGGGTATGGCCTTCTATGGCTACACCTTC.

The V call is TRBV9, the J call TRBJ2-5, with 11 nucleotides matching TRBD2. Germline CDR1 reads SGDLS; CDR2 reads YYNGEE. This CDR3 region has 17 residues. V trimming: 0 bases; J trimming: 3 bases; junction bases outside the gene matches: 7. The CDR3 DNA follows: TGTGCCAGCAGCGTAGAGGGGACTAGCGGAGCCGAAGAGACCCAGTACTTC. It specifies CASSVEGTSGAEETQYF.

This chain links TRBV2 with TRBJ2-1, with 7 bases fitting TRBD2. In germline, CDR1 is SNHLY, CDR2 FYNNEI. V trimming: 4 bases; J trimming: 6 bases; junction bases outside the gene matches: 6. The CDR3 spans 14 residues. Here the CDR3 reads CASSVTSKGNEQFF. DNA of the CDR3: TGTGCCAGCAGTGTGACTAGCAAGGGCAATGAGCAGTTCTTC.

This clonotype was seen ten or more times. The chain links TRBV6-5 to TRBJ1-4, with no clear D. The germline V gene has CDR1 MNHEY and CDR2 SVGAGI. This CDR3 is 15 amino acids long. The ends were cut back, 0 bases at V and 4 bases at J, with 9 bases in the middle. The CDR3 spells CASSYSRRNNEKLFF. As DNA, the CDR3 is TGTGCCAGCAGTTACTCACGACGGAATAATGAAAAACTGTTTTTT.

This chain links TRBV11-2 with TRBJ1-1, with 9 bases identical to TRBD1. This CDR3 contains 17 residues. The germline CDR1 and CDR2 sequences are SGHAT and FQNNGV. J gave up 0 bases and V 4 bases, and 9 bases lay outside the gene matches. CDR3 coding DNA: TGTGCCAGCAGCTCCATCCGGGACAGGGACTTGAACACTGAAGCTTTCTTT. As protein: CASSSIRDRDLNTEAFF.

This clonotype has more than one count but fewer than ten. The chain combines TRBV24-1 with TRBJ2-1; 8 bases map to TRBD2. Per the germline V gene, CDR1 is KGHDR and CDR2 is SFDVKD. The CDR3 loop spans 14 amino acids. The V and J ends lost 5 bases and 8 bases, in that order; junction bases with no gene match: 7. The CDR3 region has the DNA TGTGCCACCAGTGTTAGCGGAGCGGGGGATGAGCAGTTCTTC. Protein sequence: CATSVSGAGDEQFF.

In its sample, this clonotype was seen a few times. V and J are TRBV6-5 and TRBJ1-2; D is perhaps TRBD1 (5 bases). The V end was cut by 4 bases, the J end by 5 bases, with 17 bases between. The CDR3 covers 15 residues. Germline lookup yields CDR1 MNHEY and CDR2 SVGAGI. In DNA, the CDR3 is TGTGCCAGCAGTTTATTTCGGCAGGGCGGGTATGGCTACACCTTC. It is translated as CASSLFRQGGYGYTF.

This clonotype occurred a few times. This chain connects TRBV15 to TRBJ2-7; D perhaps matches TRBD2 (6 bases). Per germline, CDR1 LNHNV and CDR2 YYDKDF (reference sequence). V lost 0 bases and J lost 2, with 8 bases in between. This CDR3 is 14 amino acids long. CDR3 in amino acids: CATSREGGPYEQYF. CDR3 nucleotides: TGTGCCACCAGCAGAGAAGGAGGGCCCTACGAGCAGTACTTC.